A selection of T cell receptor beta chains follows, all from one sample in a study of T-cell memory formation after mild COVID-19. TCRdb itself ran the 5' RACE reads through MiXCR, one entry per CDR3 protein. The sample includes about 130,000 distinct CDR3 sequences, about 17% of them seen just once. The sequencing input was PBMCs or a T cell subset sorted from them (not recorded which). The source is a man younger than 35 who had mild COVID-19 (a few samples of this study predate the infection). Cell type and time point are not known. The CDR3 runs from the conserved cysteine through the conserved F or W. Each record gives: CDR3 protein, CDR3 DNA, clone size, J gene, D gene, V gene. A D gene is named only where the DNA matches it firmly. Where a row states a size, it is once, few, many or the class of an expanded clone; other rows omit it.

cdr3_aa: CASSLKQNTGELFF; cdr3_nt: TGTGCCAGCAGCCTCAAACAGAACACCGGGGAGCTGTTTTTT; clone_size: -; j_call: TRBJ2-2; d_call: -; v_call: TRBV5-4
cdr3_aa: CASSLTDTKAYGYTF; cdr3_nt: TGTGCCAGCAGTTTAACGGACACGAAAGCCTATGGCTACACCTTC; clone_size: few; j_call: TRBJ1-2; d_call: -; v_call: TRBV12-3/TRBV12-4
cdr3_aa: CASSEQGGYTF; cdr3_nt: TGTGCCAGCAGTGAACAAGGAGGCTACACCTTC; clone_size: -; j_call: TRBJ1-2; d_call: -; v_call: TRBV25-1
cdr3_aa: CASSLAGANVLTF; cdr3_nt: TGTGCCAGCAGCTTAGCTGGGGCCAACGTCCTGACTTTC; clone_size: many; j_call: TRBJ2-6; d_call: -; v_call: TRBV7-3
cdr3_aa: CSAVGEGTDTQYF; cdr3_nt: TGCAGTGCGGTCGGGGAGGGCACAGATACGCAGTATTTT; clone_size: -; j_call: TRBJ2-3; d_call: -; v_call: TRBV20-1
cdr3_aa: CAISVQGSNTGELFF; cdr3_nt: TGTGCCATCAGTGTTCAGGGATCGAACACCGGGGAGCTGTTTTTT; clone_size: few; j_call: TRBJ2-2; d_call: -; v_call: TRBV10-3
cdr3_aa: CASSLWHSYEQYF; cdr3_nt: TGTGCCAGCAGCTTATGGCACTCCTACGAGCAGTACTTC; clone_size: few; j_call: TRBJ2-7; d_call: -; v_call: TRBV7-3
cdr3_aa: CASTAKTGPQDTQYF; cdr3_nt: TGCGCCAGCACCGCCAAGACAGGGCCTCAGGATACGCAGTATTTT; clone_size: many; j_call: TRBJ2-3; d_call: TRBD1; v_call: TRBV5-1
cdr3_aa: CASSQVGGIQYF; cdr3_nt: TGCGCCAGCAGCCAAGTAGGCGGCATTCAGTACTTC; clone_size: few; j_call: TRBJ2-4; d_call: -; v_call: TRBV4-3
cdr3_aa: CATSSRRGPNGYTF; cdr3_nt: TGTGCCACCAGCAGCCGCAGGGGGCCGAATGGCTACACCTTC; clone_size: -; j_call: TRBJ1-2; d_call: TRBD1; v_call: TRBV15
cdr3_aa: CASSVVLGSYNEQFF; cdr3_nt: TGTGCCAGCAGCGTAGTGCTCGGCTCCTACAATGAGCAGTTCTTC; clone_size: once; j_call: TRBJ2-1; d_call: -; v_call: TRBV9
cdr3_aa: CASSLGPRTNSPLHF; cdr3_nt: TGTGCCAGCAGCTTAGGGCCGAGAACGAATTCACCCCTCCACTTT; clone_size: few; j_call: TRBJ1-6; d_call: -; v_call: TRBV7-2